Listed below are T cell receptor beta chains from one sample, sequenced in a study of cytomegalovirus exposure and HLA in healthy donors. The table came from immunoSEQ multiplex PCR; TCRdb's copy has only in-frame clones and leaves some out. Among around 150,000 clones listed, approximately 82% were seen once. The sequenced sample consisted of PBMCs. Receptors were obtained from a man aged 25-45 years in good health and CMV-seropositive. Both conserved end residues are part of each CDR3. The order of the fields is V gene, clone size, J gene, D gene, CDR3 DNA, CDR3 protein. A D gene is named only where the DNA matches it firmly. Clone size appears in some rows only: once, few, many, or a class for an expanded clone.

V: TRBV9
size: -
J: TRBJ1-1
D: -
DNA: TGTGCCAGCAGCGTAGCTCGTCAGATGAACACTGAAGCTTTCTTT
CDR3: CASSVARQMNTEAFF

V: TRBV7-9
size: few
J: TRBJ2-7
D: -
DNA: TGTGCCAGCAGCTCGGGGACATTGCAGTACTTC
CDR3: CASSSGTLQYF

V: TRBV18
size: few
J: TRBJ1-1
D: -
DNA: TGTGCCAGCTCGGAGGATTTGCTCGCTGAAGCTTTCTTT
CDR3: CASSEDLLAEAFF

V: TRBV9
size: -
J: TRBJ1-1
D: -
DNA: TGTGCCAGCAGCGTAGGGGTAGACATGAACACTGAAGCTTTCTTT
CDR3: CASSVGVDMNTEAFF

V: TRBV6-5
size: -
J: TRBJ1-3
D: -
DNA: TGTGCCAGCAGTTACGACGGGACTGGGGGAAACACCATATATTTT
CDR3: CASSYDGTGGNTIYF

V: TRBV6-5
size: -
J: TRBJ1-6
D: -
DNA: TGTGCCAGCAGTTACTCTCCGGGAAAAGGTTCACCCCTCCACTTT
CDR3: CASSYSPGKGSPLHF

V: TRBV6-5
size: -
J: TRBJ2-7
D: -
DNA: TGTGCCAGCAGCCCTCAGGGGAGTGAAAACGAGCAGTACTTC
CDR3: CASSPQGSENEQYF

V: TRBV5-1
size: -
J: TRBJ2-1
D: -
DNA: TGCGCCAGCAGCTTCGGAGGGGTCAATGAGCAGTTCTTC
CDR3: CASSFGGVNEQFF

V: TRBV4-2
size: -
J: TRBJ1-1
D: -
DNA: TGTGCCAGCAGCCGGACACGGAACATGAACACTGAAGCTTTCTTT
CDR3: CASSRTRNMNTEAFF

V: TRBV29-1
size: -
J: TRBJ2-1
D: TRBD1
DNA: TGCAGCTCCGGACAGGGGGGATACAATGAGCAGTTCTTC
CDR3: CSSGQGGYNEQFF

V: TRBV30
size: -
J: TRBJ2-4
D: -
DNA: TGTGCCTGGAGTTTCAGCGAGGAAAACATTCAGTACTTC
CDR3: CAWSFSEENIQYF

V: TRBV2
size: -
J: TRBJ2-1
D: TRBD2
DNA: TGTGCCAGCACCAAACTAGCGGACTACGTTGATGAGCAGTTCTTC
CDR3: CASTKLADYVDEQFF

V: TRBV5-1
size: -
J: TRBJ1-1
D: TRBD1
DNA: TGCGCCAGCAGCGGACAGGGGACTCGGGGCACTGAAGCTTTCTTT
CDR3: CASSGQGTRGTEAFF

V: TRBV7-2
size: -
J: TRBJ1-2
D: -
DNA: TGTGCCAGCAGCTTAGTTGTACAGGGAGCTGGCTACACCTTC
CDR3: CASSLVVQGAGYTF

V: TRBV5-1
size: -
J: TRBJ1-3
D: -
DNA: TGCGCCAGCAGCTTGTCCGGCTCTGGAAACACCATATATTTT
CDR3: CASSLSGSGNTIYF

V: TRBV30
size: few
J: TRBJ1-2
D: TRBD1
DNA: TGTGCCTGGAACGGGGACAGAAACTATGGCTACACCTTC
CDR3: CAWNGDRNYGYTF

V: TRBV7-6
size: -
J: TRBJ2-7
D: TRBD2
DNA: TGTGCCAGCAGCCCTGTGGGTTTAGCGGGGGGCTCCTACGAGCAGTACTTC
CDR3: CASSPVGLAGGSYEQYF

V: TRBV11-3
size: -
J: TRBJ2-2
D: -
DNA: TGTGCCAGCAGCTTAGTCGGGACACCGAACACCGGGGAGCTGTTTTTT
CDR3: CASSLVGTPNTGELFF

V: TRBV7-3
size: -
J: TRBJ1-1
D: -
DNA: TGTGCCCACAGGGAGCACACAAACACTGAAGCTTTCTTT
CDR3: CAHREHTNTEAFF

V: TRBV30
size: -
J: TRBJ2-5
D: TRBD2
DNA: TGTGCCTGGAGTTTTTTCGGACTAGCGGGAGCAGAGACCCAGTACTTC
CDR3: CAWSFFGLAGAETQYF

V: TRBV5-6
size: -
J: TRBJ2-2
D: TRBD1
DNA: TGTGCCAGCAGCTTGTCCGTATGGACAGGGGTCACCGGGGAGCTGTTTTTT
CDR3: CASSLSVWTGVTGELFF

V: TRBV2
size: -
J: TRBJ2-1
D: TRBD2
DNA: TGTGCCAGCAGTCGGACTAGCGGGAGCGGTGAGCAGTTCTTC
CDR3: CASSRTSGSGEQFF

V: TRBV6-5
size: many
J: TRBJ2-2
D: TRBD2
DNA: TGTGCCAGCTCCGAGGGAGGGGTGGAGAGCGGGGAGCTGTTTTTT
CDR3: CASSEGGVESGELFF